This TCR beta chain was identified during a study of T cells after yellow fever vaccination. Study findings and constraints: FACS-sorted repertoires could contain abundant clonotypes contaminating from the bulk population. On re-exposure, the response was weaker but peaked faster, at day 5 versus 15.

TCRdb fed the 5' RACE reads into MiXCR, producing one record per CDR3 protein. The top ten clones hold about 3.5% of a sample with about 320,000 distinct CDR3 sequences, approximately 11% of them seen once. At least ten counts were recorded for this clonotype. Its antigen is unknown. The source was CD4+ T cells sorted from PBMCs, collected 45 days after the yellow fever booster vaccination. The clonotype originates from a man aged 18 to 30 who received the YFV17D yellow fever vaccine.

DNA for the CDR3: TGTGCCAGCAGCTTAGCTAGCGGGGGAGTCGGGGCCCAGTACTTC. Protein product: CASSLASGGVGAQYF. The rearrangement joins TRBV11-2 to TRBJ2-5, with TRBD2 matching over 10 bases. The CDR3 has 15 residues. CDR1 is SGHAT, CDR2 FQNNGV, per germline. V lost 1 base and J lost 9; bases outside the gene matches: 8.